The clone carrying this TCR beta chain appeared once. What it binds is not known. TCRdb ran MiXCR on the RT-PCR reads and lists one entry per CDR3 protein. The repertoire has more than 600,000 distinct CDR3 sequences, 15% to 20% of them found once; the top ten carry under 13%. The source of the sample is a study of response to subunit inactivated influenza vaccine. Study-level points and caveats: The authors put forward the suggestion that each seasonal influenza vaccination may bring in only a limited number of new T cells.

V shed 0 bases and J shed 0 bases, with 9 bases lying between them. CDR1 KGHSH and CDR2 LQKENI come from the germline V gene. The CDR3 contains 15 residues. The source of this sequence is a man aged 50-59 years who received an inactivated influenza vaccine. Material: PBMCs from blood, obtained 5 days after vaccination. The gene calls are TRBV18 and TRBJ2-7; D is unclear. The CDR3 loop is CASSPPGIYSYEQYF. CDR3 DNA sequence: TGTGCCAGCTCACCACCGGGTATCTACTCCTACGAGCAGTACTTC.